The sequence of this T cell receptor (beta chain) was determined in a study of blood T cell repertoires in COVID-19 (TCRdb year 2020). With regard to the full study: Samples covering the acute and convalescent phases of COVID-19 were provided by collaborators in the United States, Italy and Spain. The repertoires were released in a freely available public database meant as a resource for research on the immune response to SARS-CoV-2. Samples were obtained from the ongoing ImmuneRACE study (first 160 participants) and from about 1,300 subjects provided by 6 global collaborators. A de-identified subject ID, COVID-19 status, age in years and sex were almost always included in the sample metadata. Where available, HLA class I and class II types were taken from metadata supplied by the sample provider and were not determined by assay-based typing. Deeply sampled blood TCRbeta repertoires from subjects exposed to, actively infected with, or recovered from COVID-19 were included in the dataset. The material from the prospective study consisted of cDNA or gDNA derived from T cells, B-cell-depleted T cells, or PBMCs.

Broad study findings and their caveats: The quantity of clinical and demographic metadata differed by source and by participant and was supplied without curation.

In the prospective study, participants were roughly 18 to 95 years old, resided in about two dozen geographic areas of the United States, and were enrolled through a virtual design. In the prospective study, participants were assigned to cohorts based on the clinical history participants reported in a screening survey and a study questionnaire. Mobile phlebotomists in the prospective study collected whole blood, serum and a nasopharyngeal or oropharyngeal swab from every participant. Prospective study participants could optionally give additional blood draws and questionnaires over an approximately 2-month period. Prospective study blood samples were shipped either frozen or at room temperature before DNA extraction. To note about this clone: Its cognate antigen has yet to be identified. No much larger clone exists at a distance of one base, and base qualities are not known.

The immunoSEQ Assay, a bias-controlled multiplex PCR, was used to amplify TCRbeta CDR3 regions from genomic DNA. The published analysis was carried out like this. Within the assay, amplification of reference gene primers was used to estimate how many nucleated cells each sample contained. To quantify the absolute abundance of each unique TCRbeta CDR3 rearrangement, sequence reads were collapsed and filtered. For each sample, productive Simpson clonality was calculated as the square root of Simpson's diversity index across productive rearrangements. Here the immuneACCESS table is served through TCRdb, limited to in-frame sequences with V and J called. Missing clones are a known gap in these copies; in checked studies unresolved V genes cover under half, and the rest lacks a known reason. For V, J and clone size, that table is used; D and trimming come from the DNA. This sample lists around 130,000 clones; around four fifths were detected once. The ten most abundant clones make up approximately 2.4% of the sample.

Material: PBMCs or T cells enriched from blood (not recorded which). The source of this sequence is a middle-aged man with acute COVID-19.

Here the CDR3 is given as CASSPSSEAGYTF. The DNA reads as follows: TGCGCCAGCAGCCCGAGCTCTGAGGCGGGCTACACCTTC. The rearranged chain carries TRBV5-1 and TRBJ1-2, with no confident D gene call. The CDR3, cysteine through phenylalanine, is 13 amino acids long. Just the 39-base CDR3 DNA is kept, in frame starting at base 1. CDR1 and CDR2, looked up from the germline V gene, are SGHRS and YFSETQ. V sheds 4 bases and J sheds 8 bases, leaving 15 bases between their ends.